This entry lists 9 T cell receptor beta chains sequenced from one sample in a study of OX40 agonist ivuxolimab in advanced cancers. The data were produced by immunoSEQ multiplex PCR, yet TCRdb's version contains in-frame clones alone and is incomplete. Of 70,000 to 80,000 clones in the sample, about 94% were seen once. Specimen: CD4+ or CD8+ T cells sorted from blood, collected in a trial of the OX40 agonist ivuxolimab. All receptors come from an adult with an advanced solid tumor such as melanoma, head and neck, liver or kidney cancer.

This chain connects TRBV7-6 to TRBJ2-2, with 8 positions matching TRBD1. The germline gives CDR1 SGHVS, CDR2 FNYEAQ. This CDR3 has 15 amino acids. With 7 bases clipped from V and 3 bases from J, the junction kept 7 bases outside the gene matches. This CDR3 reads CASNYGQGDTGELFF. The CDR3, as DNA: TGTGCCAGCAATTACGGACAGGGCGACACCGGGGAGCTGTTTTTT.

The count of this clone is one. The V call is TRBV6-4, the J call TRBJ2-1; 10 bases match TRBD2. The trim removed 5 bases at V and 8 bases at J, leaving 12 bases unmatched. This CDR3 region has 16 residues. Germline CDR1 is MRHNA and CDR2 is SNTAGT. In nucleotides, the CDR3 is TGTGCCAGCAGTCCAGAGGGGGCTAGCGGGGGTGATGAGCAGTTCTTC. Translated: CASSPEGASGGDEQFF.

The J gene is TRBJ2-5, the V gene TRBV27, with D perhaps TRBD2 (6 bases). This CDR3 has 14 residues. CDR1 and CDR2 (germline): MNHEY, SMNVEV (reference sequence). V was shortened by 8 bases and J by 3 bases, with 16 bases between the two germline ends. The CDR3 reads CASYSLGSEETQYF. CDR3 bases: TGTGCCAGCTACTCACTCGGGAGTGAAGAGACCCAGTACTTC.

The chain joins TRBV4-1 to TRBJ2-7, with D maybe TRBD2 (7 bases). Between the trimmed V and J ends, which lost 0 bases and 5 bases, there was a span of 14 bases. CDR3 length equals 15 residues. The germline CDR1 and CDR2 sequences are MGHRA and YSYEKL. The CDR3 DNA sequence: TGCGCCAGCAGCCAAGAGGGGGGGGCTGCTGACGAGCAGTACTTC. It translates to CASSQEGGAADEQYF.

This sequence joins TRBV7-8 and TRBJ2-7, with D unresolved. CDR1 and CDR2 from the germline V gene are SGHVS and FQNEAQ. The CDR3 totals 15 residues. Trimming shortened V by 5 bases and J by 0 bases, and 14 bases separated the two germline ends. The CDR3 coding sequence is TGTGCCAGCAGCCTATACGACGGATTCTCCTACGAGCAGTACTTC. Translated, it gives CASSLYDGFSYEQYF. Using reference TRBV7-8 and TRBJ2-7 for the parts outside the CDR3, the full variable domain is GAGVSQSPRYKVAKRGQDVALRCDPISGHVSLFWYQQALGQGPEFLTYFQNEAQLDKSGLPSDRFFAERPEGSVSTLKIQRTQQEDSAVYLCASSLYDGFSYEQYFGPGTRLTVT.

The V and J genes are TRBV4-1 and TRBJ2-2, with TRBD1 identical over 7 bases. V trimming: 0 bases; J trimming: 1 base; junction bases outside the gene matches: 2. The V gene's germline CDR1 is MGHRA and CDR2 YSYEKL. This CDR3 has 16 residues. CDR3 region: CASSQDWDRNTGELFF. The CDR3 DNA sequence: TGCGCCAGCAGCCAAGATTGGGACAGGAACACCGGGGAGCTGTTTTTT.

The chain employs TRBV5-6 and TRBJ1-2; D call uncertain. The CDR3 has 12 amino acids. V was clipped by 0 bases and J by 2 bases, with 2 bases between them. Germline V gene data show CDR1 as SGHDT and CDR2 as YYEEEE. The CDR3 spells CASSLGNYGYTF. In DNA form, the CDR3 reads TGTGCCAGCAGCTTGGGCAACTATGGCTACACCTTC.

V usage is TRBV6-1 and J usage is TRBJ2-1; TRBD2 agrees at 14 bases. There are 18 residues in the CDR3. CDR1 and CDR2 (germline): MNHNS, SASEGT. Trimming at V came to 2 bases and at J to 5 bases, leaving 8 bases not matched to a gene. In nucleotides, the CDR3 is TGTGCCAGCAGTGAACTGGGGACTAGCGGGGGACCCAACAATGAGCAGTTCTTC. Protein product: CASSELGTSGGPNNEQFF.

J is TRBJ1-6 and V is TRBV27; D call uncertain. Trimming took off 6 bases at V and 0 bases at J, with 9 bases between the two ends. Germline V gives CDR1 MNHEY, CDR2 SMNVEV (reference sequence). The CDR3 loop spans 15 amino acids. Here the CDR3 DNA reads TGTGCCAGCAGAACACTAAGCTCCTATAATTCACCCCTCCACTTT. Protein product: CASRTLSSYNSPLHF.